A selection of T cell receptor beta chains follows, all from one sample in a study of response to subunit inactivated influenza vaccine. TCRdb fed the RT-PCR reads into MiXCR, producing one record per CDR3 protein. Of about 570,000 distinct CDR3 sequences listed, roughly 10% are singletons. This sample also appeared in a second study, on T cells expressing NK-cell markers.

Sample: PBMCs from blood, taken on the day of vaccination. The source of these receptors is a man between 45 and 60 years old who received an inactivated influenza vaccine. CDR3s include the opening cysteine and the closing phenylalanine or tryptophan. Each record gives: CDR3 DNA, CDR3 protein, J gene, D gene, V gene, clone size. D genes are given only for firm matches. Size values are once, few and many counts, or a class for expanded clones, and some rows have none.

CDR3 DNA: TGCGCCAGCAGCCAAGATTTCGACCGACTAGCGGGGCGGGCGGATACGCAGTATTTT; CDR3 protein: CASSQDFDRLAGRADTQYF; J gene: TRBJ2-3; D gene: TRBD2; V gene: TRBV4-3; clone size: .
CDR3 DNA: TGCGCCAGCAGCTTGGCCGGAGGGACACCTTACGAGCAGTACTTC; CDR3 protein: CASSLAGGTPYEQYF; J gene: TRBJ2-7; D gene: .; V gene: TRBV5-1; clone size: .
CDR3 DNA: TGCAGTGCCCGGACAGGGGGAGATACGCAGTATTTT; CDR3 protein: CSARTGGDTQYF; J gene: TRBJ2-3; D gene: TRBD1; V gene: TRBV20-1; clone size: few
CDR3 DNA: TGCAGCGTTGGAAAGGACAGGGGCGAGACCCAGTACTTC; CDR3 protein: CSVGKDRGETQYF; J gene: TRBJ2-5; D gene: TRBD1; V gene: TRBV29-1; clone size: few
CDR3 DNA: TGTGCCAGCAGCCCTCTCCCGGGACTGAACTACAATGAGCAGTTCTTC; CDR3 protein: CASSPLPGLNYNEQFF; J gene: TRBJ2-1; D gene: .; V gene: TRBV6-2/TRBV6-3; clone size: .
CDR3 DNA: TGTGCCAGCAGCTTGGGACTAGCGGTATCCTCCTACAATGAGCAGTTCTTC; CDR3 protein: CASSLGLAVSSYNEQFF; J gene: TRBJ2-1; D gene: TRBD2; V gene: TRBV11-2; clone size: .
CDR3 DNA: TGCGCCAGCAGCCCGGACAGGTCGGATCAGCCCCAGCATTTT; CDR3 protein: CASSPDRSDQPQHF; J gene: TRBJ1-5; D gene: TRBD1; V gene: TRBV5-1; clone size: .
CDR3 DNA: TGCAGTGGCAACCGGGACATAAACTCACCCCTCCACTTT; CDR3 protein: CSGNRDINSPLHF; J gene: TRBJ1-6; D gene: .; V gene: TRBV20-1; clone size: .
CDR3 DNA: TGTGCCAGCAGCGTCGGACTAGCGGGAGAAAATGAGCAGTTCTTC; CDR3 protein: CASSVGLAGENEQFF; J gene: TRBJ2-1; D gene: TRBD2; V gene: TRBV9; clone size: .
CDR3 DNA: TGCGCCAGCAGCCGGAGTAACCTAAGGTCGCCCGGGGAGCTGTTTTTT; CDR3 protein: CASSRSNLRSPGELFF; J gene: TRBJ2-2; D gene: .; V gene: TRBV4-1; clone size: many
CDR3 DNA: TGTGCCAGCAGTCCGAACCGGGACTACCAGTACAATGAGCAGTTCTTC; CDR3 protein: CASSPNRDYQYNEQFF; J gene: TRBJ2-1; D gene: TRBD2; V gene: TRBV7-9; clone size: .
CDR3 DNA: TGTGCCAGCAGTTACCTCGGGTACTCCTACGAGCAGTACTTC; CDR3 protein: CASSYLGYSYEQYF; J gene: TRBJ2-7; D gene: .; V gene: TRBV6-2/TRBV6-3; clone size: .
CDR3 DNA: TGCGCCAGCAGCCCGGACAGGGAGGGCACTGAAGCTTTCTTT; CDR3 protein: CASSPDREGTEAFF; J gene: TRBJ1-1; D gene: TRBD1; V gene: TRBV5-1; clone size: many
CDR3 DNA: TGTGCCAGCAGCTTAGTTGTTCCCAGACAGGGGCTTAACTATGGCTACAACTTC; CDR3 protein: CASSLVVPRQGLNYGYNF; J gene: TRBJ1-2; D gene: TRBD1; V gene: TRBV11-1; clone size: .
CDR3 DNA: TGTGCCAGCAGTCTCCGGGACCCCTCTGATACGCAGTATTTT; CDR3 protein: CASSLRDPSDTQYF; J gene: TRBJ2-3; D gene: .; V gene: TRBV12-3/TRBV12-4; clone size: few
CDR3 DNA: TGCGCCAGCAGCCCCGGGCTGCGCTCAGCCGGGGAGCTGTTTTTT; CDR3 protein: CASSPGLRSAGELFF; J gene: TRBJ2-2; D gene: .; V gene: TRBV5-1; clone size: .
CDR3 DNA: TGCGCCAGCAGCCAGGGACAGATGTCTCAGTACTTC; CDR3 protein: CASSQGQMSQYF; J gene: TRBJ2-5; D gene: TRBD1; V gene: TRBV5-1; clone size: .
CDR3 DNA: TGTGCCAGCAGCCCCTTTCTAGCGGGCCGTCGGGATACGCAGTATTTT; CDR3 protein: CASSPFLAGRRDTQYF; J gene: TRBJ2-3; D gene: TRBD2; V gene: TRBV6-2/TRBV6-3; clone size: few
CDR3 DNA: TGTGCCAGCAGTTCCCTAAGGGGGAATCCCTACGAGCAGTACTTC; CDR3 protein: CASSSLRGNPYEQYF; J gene: TRBJ2-7; D gene: .; V gene: TRBV27; clone size: few
CDR3 DNA: TGCGCCAGCAGCTTCGGGACGGCCGCGCAAGTGCAGTACTTC; CDR3 protein: CASSFGTAAQVQYF; J gene: TRBJ2-7; D gene: .; V gene: TRBV5-1; clone size: few
CDR3 DNA: TGTGCCAGCAGTCGGACCACCCGAGGGACCCAGTACTTC; CDR3 protein: CASSRTTRGTQYF; J gene: TRBJ2-5; D gene: .; V gene: TRBV6-1; clone size: .
CDR3 DNA: TGCAGTGCTAGAGGGACTAGCGGGAGTGTCAACGAGCAGTACTTC; CDR3 protein: CSARGTSGSVNEQYF; J gene: TRBJ2-7; D gene: TRBD2; V gene: TRBV20-1; clone size: .
CDR3 DNA: TGTGCCAGCATTTTAAATTCGGGAACCGGGGAGCTGTTTTTT; CDR3 protein: CASILNSGTGELFF; J gene: TRBJ2-2; D gene: .; V gene: TRBV6-2/TRBV6-3; clone size: many
CDR3 DNA: TGTGCCAGCAGCGGGGGACGCACAGATACGCAGTATTTT; CDR3 protein: CASSGGRTDTQYF; J gene: TRBJ2-3; D gene: .; V gene: TRBV11-3; clone size: many
CDR3 DNA: TGTGCCATCAGTGAGTCAGCGATGAACACTGAAGCTTTCTTT; CDR3 protein: CAISESAMNTEAFF; J gene: TRBJ1-1; D gene: .; V gene: TRBV10-3; clone size: .
CDR3 DNA: TGCAGCGTCGCACCCCGAACAGTCGGCACTGAAGCTTTCTTT; CDR3 protein: CSVAPRTVGTEAFF; J gene: TRBJ1-1; D gene: .; V gene: TRBV29-1; clone size: few
CDR3 DNA: TGTGCCAGCAGCGATGGCAGAAACACCGGGGAGCTGTTTTTT; CDR3 protein: CASSDGRNTGELFF; J gene: TRBJ2-2; D gene: .; V gene: TRBV9; clone size: many
CDR3 DNA: TGTGCCAGCAGCTTGGGGACTAGCGGGAGGAGGACCCAGTACTTC; CDR3 protein: CASSLGTSGRRTQYF; J gene: TRBJ2-5; D gene: TRBD2; V gene: TRBV7-2; clone size: .
CDR3 DNA: TGTGCCAGCAGTCCCGCCGACAGGGGCAGTCGGGCGAACACTGAAGCTTTCTTT; CDR3 protein: CASSPADRGSRANTEAFF; J gene: TRBJ1-1; D gene: TRBD1; V gene: TRBV12-3/TRBV12-4; clone size: many
CDR3 DNA: TGTGCCATCAGTGGACAGGACCTTCAGCCCCAGCATTTT; CDR3 protein: CAISGQDLQPQHF; J gene: TRBJ1-5; D gene: .; V gene: TRBV10-3; clone size: .
CDR3 DNA: TGTGCCAGCTCACCTGGACTAGCGGGAGATGATACGCAGTATTTT; CDR3 protein: CASSPGLAGDDTQYF; J gene: TRBJ2-3; D gene: TRBD2; V gene: TRBV18; clone size: .
CDR3 DNA: TGCGCCAGCAGCTTGGATTGGTTCCAAGAGACCCAGTACTTC; CDR3 protein: CASSLDWFQETQYF; J gene: TRBJ2-5; D gene: .; V gene: TRBV5-1; clone size: few
CDR3 DNA: TGTGCCACCAGTGATTTGCCGGTCAATGAGCAGTTCTTC; CDR3 protein: CATSDLPVNEQFF; J gene: TRBJ2-1; D gene: .; V gene: TRBV24-1; clone size: many
CDR3 DNA: TGTGCCAGCGGTTTAGCGGGAGTGCGATTGGAGCAGTTCTTC; CDR3 protein: CASGLAGVRLEQFF; J gene: TRBJ2-1; D gene: TRBD2; V gene: TRBV12-3/TRBV12-4; clone size: few
CDR3 DNA: TGTGCCAGCAGCCAAGGACAGACCACAACTAATGAAAAACTGTTTTTT; CDR3 protein: CASSQGQTTTNEKLFF; J gene: TRBJ1-4; D gene: .; V gene: TRBV4-2; clone size: .
CDR3 DNA: TGCAGTGCTAGGCCCGGGACTAGCGGGAGATCGGGAGAGCAGTACTTC; CDR3 protein: CSARPGTSGRSGEQYF; J gene: TRBJ2-7; D gene: TRBD2; V gene: TRBV20-1; clone size: .
CDR3 DNA: TGTGCCAGCAGCCGCGACAGGGAGGGAGAGACCCAGTACTTC; CDR3 protein: CASSRDREGETQYF; J gene: TRBJ2-5; D gene: .; V gene: TRBV7-9; clone size: many
CDR3 DNA: TGTGCCAGCAGTGACAGGGGATTTCAGCCCCAGCATTTT; CDR3 protein: CASSDRGFQPQHF; J gene: TRBJ1-5; D gene: TRBD1; V gene: TRBV12-3/TRBV12-4; clone size: many
CDR3 DNA: TGTGCCAGCAGATCAGGGATCTACGAGCAGTACTTC; CDR3 protein: CASRSGIYEQYF; J gene: TRBJ2-7; D gene: .; V gene: TRBV6-5; clone size: .
CDR3 DNA: TGTGCCAGCACCCCAATTGGGACCGCATCCAATGAGCAGTTCTTC; CDR3 protein: CASTPIGTASNEQFF; J gene: TRBJ2-1; D gene: .; V gene: TRBV28; clone size: many
CDR3 DNA: TGCAGTGCTCGATCCCTGACTAGCTTTGTGCAGTTCTTC; CDR3 protein: CSARSLTSFVQFF; J gene: TRBJ2-1; D gene: TRBD2; V gene: TRBV20-1; clone size: few
CDR3 DNA: TGTGCCAGCAGCCCCGATTGGGGGACAGGACAAGAGACCCAGTACTTC; CDR3 protein: CASSPDWGTGQETQYF; J gene: TRBJ2-5; D gene: TRBD1; V gene: TRBV7-9; clone size: many
CDR3 DNA: TGCATGGGCTCGTACCAAGAGACCCAGTACTTC; CDR3 protein: CMGSYQETQYF; J gene: TRBJ2-5; D gene: .; V gene: TRBV29-1; clone size: .
CDR3 DNA: TGCAGTGCTAACTCTGTGCTCGGCTACACCTTC; CDR3 protein: CSANSVLGYTF; J gene: TRBJ1-2; D gene: .; V gene: TRBV20-1; clone size: few
CDR3 DNA: TGTGCCAGCAGCCAAGGACGGGGCGACGGGCAGTACTTC; CDR3 protein: CASSQGRGDGQYF; J gene: TRBJ2-7; D gene: .; V gene: TRBV6-1; clone size: .
CDR3 DNA: TGTGCCAGCGTGGCGGGCGCAGGGTTTCATGAGCAGTTCTTC; CDR3 protein: CASVAGAGFHEQFF; J gene: TRBJ2-1; D gene: .; V gene: TRBV6-1; clone size: few
CDR3 DNA: TGCAGTGCTAGAGATCCCCGGAATCAGGATTCACCCCTCCACTTT; CDR3 protein: CSARDPRNQDSPLHF; J gene: TRBJ1-6; D gene: .; V gene: TRBV20-1; clone size: .
CDR3 DNA: TGCAGCCTTTTAGGGACTAGCGGGACCCCCTACAATGAGCAGTTCTTC; CDR3 protein: CSLLGTSGTPYNEQFF; J gene: TRBJ2-1; D gene: TRBD2; V gene: TRBV29-1; clone size: .
CDR3 DNA: TGCAGTGCTAGTATTCGCCAGGCGTCCTCCTACAATGAGCAGTTCTTC; CDR3 protein: CSASIRQASSYNEQFF; J gene: TRBJ2-1; D gene: .; V gene: TRBV20-1; clone size: .
CDR3 DNA: TGTGCCAGCAGCCACGGAAACAAGTGGGAGACCCAGTACTTC; CDR3 protein: CASSHGNKWETQYF; J gene: TRBJ2-5; D gene: .; V gene: TRBV3-1; clone size: few
CDR3 DNA: TGTGCCAGCAGCTTGGACAGGGGGCGACTAGATTCACCCCTCCACTTT; CDR3 protein: CASSLDRGRLDSPLHF; J gene: TRBJ1-6; D gene: TRBD1; V gene: TRBV5-6; clone size: few
CDR3 DNA: TGTGCCAGCAGCTTAGCGTCGGACAGGTCCTACGAGCAGTACTTC; CDR3 protein: CASSLASDRSYEQYF; J gene: TRBJ2-7; D gene: TRBD1; V gene: TRBV7-2; clone size: .
CDR3 DNA: TGTGCCAGCAGGAACAGGGACCTATACGAGCAGTACTTC; CDR3 protein: CASRNRDLYEQYF; J gene: TRBJ2-7; D gene: .; V gene: TRBV6-1; clone size: few
CDR3 DNA: TGCAGTGTCGTCCGGGACACAAATTCACCCCTCCACTTT; CDR3 protein: CSVVRDTNSPLHF; J gene: TRBJ1-6; D gene: .; V gene: TRBV20-1; clone size: few
CDR3 DNA: TGCAGTGCTAGAGAAGGGACTAGCGTATACTTTGGGGGCAATGAGCAGTTCTTC; CDR3 protein: CSAREGTSVYFGGNEQFF; J gene: TRBJ2-1; D gene: TRBD2; V gene: TRBV20-1; clone size: .
CDR3 DNA: TGCGCCAGCAGCACCACCGCGTCGTCTGGAAACACCATATATTTT; CDR3 protein: CASSTTASSGNTIYF; J gene: TRBJ1-3; D gene: .; V gene: TRBV5-1; clone size: few
CDR3 DNA: TGCAGCGCGAACAGGGGCACTGGCACTGAAGCTTTCTTT; CDR3 protein: CSANRGTGTEAFF; J gene: TRBJ1-1; D gene: TRBD1; V gene: TRBV29-1; clone size: .
CDR3 DNA: TGTGCCAGCAGCTTACGTCCGGGACAGGGACGCCGGACCCAGTACTTC; CDR3 protein: CASSLRPGQGRRTQYF; J gene: TRBJ2-5; D gene: TRBD1; V gene: TRBV11-1; clone size: few